The 25 T cell receptor beta chains reported below all come from one sample, sequenced in a study of OX40 agonist ivuxolimab in advanced cancers. Clones were read by immunoSEQ multiplex PCR, and TCRdb kept only the in-frame ones, dropping some. The profile covers approximately 68,000 clones, with 88% appearing a single time and 0.85% to 1% taken by the ten largest. The sample in question was CD4+ or CD8+ T cells sorted from blood, obtained in a trial of the OX40 agonist ivuxolimab. The receptors were gathered from an adult with an advanced solid tumor such as melanoma, head and neck, liver or kidney cancer.

This clone has just one count. This rearrangement joins TRBV29-1 to TRBJ2-1, with TRBD1 matching 12 bases. Germline CDR1 SQVTM, CDR2 ANQGSEA. V shed 3 bases, J shed 2 bases, and the junction held 11 bases outside the gene matches. The CDR3 length is 18 residues. The CDR3 DNA is TGCAGCGTTGACTCGGGGACAGGGGGCGGAGAGACCTACAATGAGCAGTTCTTC. This codes for CSVDSGTGGGETYNEQFF.

The sample holds a few counts of this clone. The chain is built from TRBV5-1 and TRBJ2-3, with D maybe TRBD2 (5 bases). Looked up from germline, CDR1 is SGHRS and CDR2 is YFSETQ. The CDR3 runs 18 residues. The V gene lost 4 bases and the J gene lost 4 bases, with 25 bases spanning the gap. The CDR3 loop is CASSLKSLTTSRADTQYF. In nucleotides, the CDR3 is TGCGCCAGCAGCCTAAAGTCCTTGACTACCTCGAGAGCAGATACGCAGTATTTT.

The V and J genes are TRBV5-1 and TRBJ2-5; 9 nucleotides align to TRBD1. J lost 3 bases, V lost 4 bases, and 4 bases had no gene match. The germline CDR1 and CDR2 sequences are SGHRS and YFSETQ. The CDR3 contains 14 residues. The DNA of the CDR3 is TGCGCCAGCAGCCTGGACAGGGGCAAAGAGACCCAGTACTTC. As protein: CASSLDRGKETQYF. Full variable domain (missing parts from reference TRBV5-1 and TRBJ2-5): KAGVTQTPRYLIKTRGQQVTLSCSPISGHRSVSWYQQTPGQGLQFLFEYFSETQRNKGNFPGRFSGRQFSNSRSEMNVSTLELGDSALYLCASSLDRGKETQYFGPGTRLLVL.

The chain recombines TRBV5-4 with TRBJ2-7, with 8 bases aligning to TRBD1. The V gene end was trimmed by 4 bases and the J gene end by 8 bases; junction bases not matched to a gene: 14. There are 15 residues in the CDR3. Looked up from germline, CDR1 is SGHNT and CDR2 is YYREEE (reference sequence). Here the CDR3 reads CASSQDLYRGSKQYF. CDR3 coding DNA: TGTGCCAGCAGCCAAGATCTATACAGGGGGTCCAAGCAGTACTTC.

The chain joins TRBV7-3 to TRBJ2-1, with D perhaps TRBD1 or TRBD2 (5 bases each). The CDR3 length is 13 residues. Per germline, CDR1 SGHTA and CDR2 FQGTGA. V lost 5 bases and J 8 bases, leaving 13 bases between the germline ends. The CDR3 sequence: CASSVNMGDEQFF. Here the CDR3 DNA reads TGTGCCAGCAGCGTGAATATGGGGGATGAGCAGTTCTTC.

The chain is built from TRBV7-9 and TRBJ1-4; D is perhaps TRBD1 (6 bases). This CDR3 region has 14 residues. V lost 6 bases, J lost 3 bases, and 11 bases lay in between. The V gene's germline CDR1 is SEHNR and CDR2 FQNEAQ (reference sequence). Written as DNA, the CDR3 is TGTGCCAGCAGTCAACAGGGTCCTAATGAAAAACTGTTTTTT. It encodes CASSQQGPNEKLFF.

The chain joins TRBV30 to TRBJ2-6; either TRBD1 or TRBD2 may supply D (5 bases each). This CDR3 has 18 amino acids. Per germline, CDR1 GTSNPN and CDR2 SVGIG (reference sequence). The V end was cut by 4 bases, the J end by 3 bases, with 22 bases between. In DNA, the CDR3 is TGTGCCTGGAAAAGGGGTCCCTTCCAGGGAGTTGGGGCCAACGTCCTGACTTTC. Translation gives CAWKRGPFQGVGANVLTF.

This CDR3 reads CASSLEGQVPRGTQYF. As DNA, the CDR3 is TGTGCCAGCAGCTTAGAGGGACAGGTACCTCGGGGGACCCAGTACTTC. The chain recombines TRBV7-2 with TRBJ2-5; 8 nucleotides match TRBD1. The trim removed 1 base at V and 7 bases at J, leaving 11 bases unmatched. CDR1 is SGHTA, CDR2 FQGNSA, per germline. This CDR3 is built from 16 residues.

V and J are TRBV7-3 and TRBJ2-7; a weak D match, TRBD1 (5 bases). CDR1 is SGHTA, CDR2 FQGTGA, per germline. The CDR3 has 15 amino acids. The ends were cut back, 2 bases at V and 1 base at J, with 12 bases in the middle. The chain's CDR3 is CASSLAHRTSYEQYF. The CDR3 DNA reads as TGTGCCAGCAGCTTAGCCCACCGGACATCCTACGAGCAGTACTTC.

This clone was seen only a few times. The same CDR3 can be traced to other DNA sequences in this sample. The J gene is TRBJ2-3, the V gene TRBV6-1; D gene unclear. The germline V and J ends were trimmed by 3 bases and 0 bases, with 7 bases remaining between them. The CDR3 consists of 14 residues. In germline, CDR1 is MNHNS, CDR2 SASEGT. Here the CDR3 DNA reads TGTGCCAGCAGTGATGGTCAAAGCACAGATACGCAGTATTTT. It codes for CASSDGQSTDTQYF.

V gene TRBV28 combines with J gene TRBJ2-1; a weak D match, TRBD2 (6 bases). The V gene lost 2 bases and the J gene lost 11 bases, with 22 bases spanning the gap. The CDR3 is made up of 16 amino acids. CDR1 and CDR2 (germline): MDHEN, SYDVKM. This CDR3 is CASSLASVNLHPKQFF. The CDR3 bases are TGTGCCAGCAGTTTAGCTAGCGTCAACCTCCACCCAAAGCAGTTCTTC. Together with reference TRBV28 and TRBJ2-1, the CDR3 gives the full variable domain: DVKVTQSSRYLVKRTGEKVFLECVQDMDHENMFWYRQDPGLGLRLIYFSYDVKMKEKGDIPEGYSVSREKKERFSLILESASTNQTSMYLCASSLASVNLHPKQFFGPGTRLTVL.

This rearrangement joins TRBV5-1 to TRBJ2-5; D may correspond to TRBD1 or TRBD2 (5 bases each). The V and J ends lost 4 bases and 1 base respectively, with 20 bases between them. Germline V gene data show CDR1 as SGHRS and CDR2 as YFSETQ. The CDR3 loop spans 17 amino acids. CDR3 amino acids: CASSVNPGTPGQETQYF. Here the CDR3 DNA reads TGCGCCAGCAGCGTGAACCCCGGGACGCCGGGCCAAGAGACCCAGTACTTC.

This clone was observed a single time. This chain connects TRBV20-1 to TRBJ1-3, with D perhaps TRBD1 (6 bases). CDR3 length: 10 amino acids. The germline V gene has CDR1 DFQATT and CDR2 SNEGSKA (reference sequence). V was pared by 5 bases and J by 8 bases, with 7 bases between. DNA of the CDR3: TGCAGTGCTCGGACAGACACCATATATTTT. Translated: CSARTDTIYF.

This chain joins TRBV10-3 and TRBJ2-4; 10 nucleotides align to TRBD1. The CDR3 loop spans 15 amino acids. The ends lost 3 bases at V and 8 bases at J; junction bases unmatched: 7. Germline V gives CDR1 ENHRY, CDR2 SYGVKD. The CDR3 is CAISDSTGGDHIQYF. The CDR3 coding sequence is TGTGCCATCAGTGATTCGACAGGGGGCGATCACATTCAGTACTTC.

This clone was picked up a small number of times. The CDR3 DNA is TGTGCCAGCAGCCCGAGGGATGAAAAACTGTTTTTT. Translating it yields CASSPRDEKLFF. The chain links TRBV6-6 to TRBJ1-4, with unresolved D. The germline V gene has CDR1 MNHNY and CDR2 SVGAGI (reference sequence). Between the trimmed V and J ends, which lost 6 bases and 6 bases, there was a span of 8 bases. The CDR3 length is 12 residues.

This chain joins TRBV29-1 and TRBJ2-2; 8 nucleotides line up with TRBD1. The length of the CDR3 is 14 residues. V was clipped by 3 bases and J by 5 bases; unmatched bases: 5. Germline CDR1 and CDR2: SQVTM and ANQGSEA. In DNA form, the CDR3 reads TGCAGCGTTGAGAGCAGGGGGCATACCGGGGAGCTGTTTTTT. It yields the protein CSVESRGHTGELFF.

This chain connects TRBV5-8 to TRBJ1-2, with a tentative D call TRBD1 (6 bases). Germline CDR1 SGHTS, CDR2 YDEGEE. CDR3 length: 13 amino acids. V lost 2 bases and J lost 5, with 10 bases in between. DNA of the CDR3: TGTGCCAGCAGCTTCACAGGGAAGTATGGCTACACCTTC. Translating it yields CASSFTGKYGYTF.

The DNA of the CDR3 is TGTGCCAGCAGCGTACTCGGGACTAGCGGGGTTTACGAGCAGTACTTC. Translating gives CASSVLGTSGVYEQYF. The chain carries TRBV9 and TRBJ2-7; 13 bases are a match to TRBD2. The CDR3 totals 16 residues. The germline V gene encodes CDR1 SGDLS and CDR2 YYNGEE. Germline trimming cut 1 base from V and 4 bases from J; bases unmatched to any gene: 5. Based on the CDR3 plus reference TRBV9 and TRBJ2-7, the full variable domain is DSGVTQTPKHLITATGQRVTLRCSPRSGDLSVYWYQQSLDQGLQFLIQYYNGEERAKGNILERFSAQQFPDLHSELNLSSLELGDSALYFCASSVLGTSGVYEQYFGPGTRLTVT.

V is TRBV5-1 and J is TRBJ2-5; 7 bases line up with TRBD1. The germline V gene has CDR1 SGHRS and CDR2 YFSETQ. The length of the CDR3 is 13 residues. The V gene end was trimmed by 2 bases and the J gene end by 5 bases; junction bases not matched to a gene: 3. The chain's CDR3 is CASSLTGDETQYF. CDR3 DNA sequence: TGCGCCAGCAGCTTAACAGGGGATGAGACCCAGTACTTC.

V gene TRBV9 combines with J gene TRBJ2-2; TRBD2 might be the D (5 bases). With 4 bases removed from V and 4 bases from J, the gap between germline ends came to 14 bases. This CDR3 comprises 15 residues. Germline V gene lookup returns CDR1 SGDLS and CDR2 YYNGEE. The CDR3 coding sequence is TGTGCCAGCAGCCCGCGTTCGGCGGGCACCGGGGAGCTGTTTTTT. It codes for CASSPRSAGTGELFF.

The chain employs TRBV2 and TRBJ1-5; D is possibly TRBD1 (6 bases). Germline loops: CDR1 SNHLY, CDR2 FYNNEI. V lost 3 bases and J lost 0, with 18 bases in between. The CDR3 is 18 amino acids. The CDR3 DNA follows: TGTGCCAGCAGTGATATCCAGGGGATCTTGGGTAGCAATCAGCCCCAGCATTTT. Protein sequence: CASSDIQGILGSNQPQHF.

The V gene is TRBV7-2, the J gene TRBJ2-5; D unresolved. This CDR3 is 13 amino acids long. The V gene's germline CDR1 is SGHTA and CDR2 FQGNSA. Trimming took off 3 bases at V and 3 bases at J, with 8 bases between the two ends. CDR3 in DNA: TGTGCCAGCAGCTTTTCGGAAGAAGAGACCCAGTACTTC. Translation: CASSFSEEETQYF.

The chain employs TRBV5-5 and TRBJ1-1; D not resolved. V gave up 4 bases and J gave up 0 bases, with 13 bases separating them. This CDR3 comprises 15 residues. The germline V gene encodes CDR1 SGHKS and CDR2 YYEKEE (reference sequence). The CDR3 DNA reads TGTGCCAGCAGCGTTACGGCACATTTGAACACTGAAGCTTTCTTT. Protein sequence: CASSVTAHLNTEAFF.

This sequence joins TRBV7-8 and TRBJ2-7; 8 bases agree with TRBD2. CDR3 length: 16 amino acids. V was clipped by 5 bases and J by 4 bases; unmatched bases: 13. Germline V gene data show CDR1 as SGHVS and CDR2 as FQNEAQ. Here the CDR3 reads CASSARYSGLGYEQYF. The CDR3 DNA reads TGTGCCAGCAGCGCCCGATATTCGGGACTAGGATACGAGCAGTACTTC.

The CDR3 loop reads CASSQRARETGELFF. The CDR3 DNA sequence: TGCGCCAGCAGCCAAAGGGCTCGGGAGACCGGGGAGCTGTTTTTT. The chain carries TRBV4-3 and TRBJ2-2, with a tentative D call TRBD2 (6 bases). The germline V gene has CDR1 LGHNA and CDR2 YSLEER. V shed 2 bases and J shed 5 bases, with 12 bases lying between them. The CDR3 runs 15 residues.